This passage covers 5 T cell receptor beta chains from one sample sequenced in a study of T-cell reconstitution after alpha-beta-depleted transplantation in children. The library targeted TCRbeta and was prepared with unique molecular identifiers. TCRdb analysed the PCR reads with MiXCR anew, one entry per CDR3 protein. The repertoire holds about 400,000 distinct CDR3 sequences, under 20% seen once, with 25% to 35% in the top ten. Sequences were derived from PBMCs, mostly from graft donor cells, sampled 360 days after TCRalphabeta/CD19-depleted stem cell transplant. Receptors originate from a boy younger than two who had a stem cell transplant for Wiskott-Aldrich syndrome, so the T cells may come from the graft donor.

The rearrangement links TRBV10-1 to TRBJ2-3; D gene unclear. Germline CDR1 WNHNN, CDR2 SYGVQD (reference sequence). The germline V and J ends were trimmed by 3 bases and 4 bases, with 26 bases remaining between them. The CDR3 consists of 19 residues. DNA of the CDR3: TGCGCCAGCAGTGAATTTGTGCGAGTGTATGGGCACGAGGCAGATACGCAGTATTTT. This translates into CASSEFVRVYGHEADTQYF.

The table lists this clonotype with a few counts. The gene calls are TRBV20-1 and TRBJ2-7, with 8 positions matching TRBD2. V was clipped by 0 bases and J by 4 bases; unmatched bases: 5. The CDR3 sequence is 14 residues long. Germline V gene sequence: CDR1 DFQATT, CDR2 SNEGSKA (reference sequence). CDR3: CSARDGGAVYEQYF. Written as DNA, the CDR3 is TGCAGTGCTAGAGACGGGGGGGCCGTGTACGAGCAGTACTTC.

This clonotype was observed a handful of times. CDR3 residues: CASSYSTVSQNEQFF. CDR3 nucleotide sequence: TGTGCCAGCAGTTACTCGACCGTCTCTCAAAATGAGCAGTTCTTC. The chain links TRBV6-5 to TRBJ2-1; no firm D call. The germline gives CDR1 MNHEY, CDR2 SVGAGI. This CDR3 is 15 amino acids long. V shed 0 bases and J shed 7 bases, with 13 bases lying between them.

The chain is built from TRBV11-1 and TRBJ2-3, with D possibly matching TRBD2 (5 bases). CDR3 length: 21 amino acids. V lost 1 base and J 12 bases, leaving 38 bases between the germline ends. CDR1 is SGHAT and CDR2 is FQDESV in the germline V gene (reference sequence). The CDR3 DNA is TGTGCCAGCAGCTTAGTTCTTGAGGGAGTACGGGATTCAGCATACCCTTTGGAACAGTATTTT. This encodes CASSLVLEGVRDSAYPLEQYF.

The chain joins TRBV24-1 to TRBJ2-5; 7 nucleotides align to TRBD1. CDR3 length: 14 amino acids. Unmatched junction bases numbered 1, after V lost 2 bases and J lost 2 bases. In germline, CDR1 is KGHDR, CDR2 SFDVKD. The DNA for the CDR3 is TGTGCCACCAGTGATTGGGACAGTCAAGAGACCCAGTACTTC. Translated, it gives CATSDWDSQETQYF.